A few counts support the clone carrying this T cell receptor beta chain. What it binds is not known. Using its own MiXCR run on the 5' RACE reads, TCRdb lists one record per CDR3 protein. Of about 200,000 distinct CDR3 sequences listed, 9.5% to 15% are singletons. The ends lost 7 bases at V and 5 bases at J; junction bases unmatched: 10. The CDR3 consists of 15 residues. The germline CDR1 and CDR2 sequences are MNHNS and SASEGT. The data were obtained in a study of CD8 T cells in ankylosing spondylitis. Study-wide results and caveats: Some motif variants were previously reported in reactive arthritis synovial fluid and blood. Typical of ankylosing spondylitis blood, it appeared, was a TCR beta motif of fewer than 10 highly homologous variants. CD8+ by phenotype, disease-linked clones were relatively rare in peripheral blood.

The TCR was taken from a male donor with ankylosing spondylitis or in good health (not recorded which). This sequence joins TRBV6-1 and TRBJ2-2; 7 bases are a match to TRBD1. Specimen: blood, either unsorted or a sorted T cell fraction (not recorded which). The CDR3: CASTPDREGTGELFF. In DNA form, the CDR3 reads TGTGCCAGCACTCCCGACAGGGAAGGAACCGGGGAGCTGTTTTTT.